A single sample gave rise to the 30 T cell receptor beta chains below, sequenced in a study of response to subunit inactivated influenza vaccine (dated by TCRdb to between 2017 and 2018). The sample's time point label is to be understood as: 45 days after influenza vaccine administration. Receptor amplification or capture employed RT-PCR. Sequencing was carried out with an Illumina HiSeq 2500. TCRdb trimmed public reads at Q25 via fastp, called clones via MiXCR and kept in-frame beta chains. Rows are unified per CDR3 protein, each entry keeping the most common DNA and genes. Here the sample has hundreds of thousands of distinct CDR3 sequences; approximately 13% occur a single time. The ten largest clones capture 10% to 15% of the sample. Here the sequenced sample was PBMCs from blood, taken about 6 weeks after vaccination. The receptors were sampled from a man in his forties or fifties who received an inactivated influenza vaccine. Donor details come from another sample of the same person, matched by shared clones.

This clonotype appeared a few times. The genes are TRBV6-1 and TRBJ2-2; D may match TRBD1 or TRBD2 (7 bases each). Per the germline V gene, CDR1 is MNHNS and CDR2 is SASEGT. Trimming removed 4 bases from V and 1 base from J, with 13 bases in between. This CDR3 is built from 16 residues. Here the CDR3 DNA reads TGTGCCAGCAGTGTCCAGGGGGGGTTGAACACCGGGGAGCTGTTTTTT. Amino acids: CASSVQGGLNTGELFF.

There are a few counts of this clonotype. The V call is TRBV7-3, the J call TRBJ2-1, with 10 nucleotides matching TRBD2. Germline lookup yields CDR1 SGHTA and CDR2 FQGTGA. CDR3 length: 14 amino acids. V trimming: 4 bases; J trimming: 9 bases; junction bases outside the gene matches: 6. The CDR3 sequence is CASSSSGSSREQFF. DNA of the CDR3: TGTGCCAGCAGCTCTAGCGGGAGTTCGCGTGAGCAGTTCTTC.

The gene calls are TRBV15 and TRBJ2-7; D not certain. The CDR3 runs to 15 residues. Germline lookup yields CDR1 LNHNV and CDR2 YYDKDF (reference sequence). V lost 5 bases to trimming and J lost 6 bases, with 20 bases between them. The CDR3 protein is CATSPGSSFRFEQYF. The CDR3 nucleotides read TGTGCCACCAGCCCCGGCAGCTCTTTCCGGTTCGAGCAGTACTTC. The complete variable domain, with remaining parts taken from reference TRBV15 and TRBJ2-7, reads DAMVIQNPRYQVTQFGKPVTLSCSQTLNHNVMYWYQQKSSQAPKLLFHYYDKDFNNEADTPDNFQSRRPNTSFCFLDIRSPGLGDTAMYLCATSPGSSFRFEQYFGPGTRLTVT.

In DNA, the CDR3 is TGTGCCAGCAGCTTAGCTTTAGCGGGGGGGACCACAGATACGCAGTATTTT. Protein product: CASSLALAGGTTDTQYF. The chain is built from TRBV11-2 and TRBJ2-3, with 11 bases identical to TRBD2. Looked up from germline, CDR1 is SGHAT and CDR2 is FQNNGV. The CDR3 is 17 residues long. The V segment lost 1 base and the J segment 2 bases; nucleotides outside the gene matches: 5.

The genes are TRBV20-1 and TRBJ2-7; 7 bases agree with TRBD1. CDR3 size: 14 residues. Looked up from germline, CDR1 is DFQATT and CDR2 is SNEGSKA (reference sequence). The junction had 8 bases not matched to a gene; V was cut back by 1 base and J by 5 bases. CDR3 region: CSARASDRVNEQYF. CDR3 DNA: TGCAGTGCTAGAGCGTCCGACAGGGTCAACGAGCAGTACTTC.

This clonotype was picked up many times. DNA of the CDR3: TGTGCCAGCAGCTTGCCCGGGACTAGCAACAATGAGCAGTTCTTC. Protein product: CASSLPGTSNNEQFF. The chain links TRBV5-5 to TRBJ2-1, with 9 positions matching TRBD2. V gave up 1 base and J gave up 5 bases; unmatched junction bases: 4. In germline, CDR1 is SGHKS, CDR2 YYEKEE (reference sequence). The CDR3 spans 15 residues.

V and J are TRBV7-2 and TRBJ2-1; 8 bases fit TRBD2. V lost 5 bases and J lost 15; bases outside the gene matches: 6. The germline gives CDR1 SGHTA, CDR2 FQGNSA. This CDR3 contains 11 residues. The CDR3 sequence is CASSPGTSTFF. CDR3 sequence (DNA): TGTGCCAGCAGCCCCGGGACTAGTACGTTCTTC.

This clonotype was found many times. This chain uses TRBV20-1 with TRBJ2-7, with 7 bases that match TRBD1. The CDR3 is 14 residues long. The germline gives CDR1 DFQATT, CDR2 SNEGSKA (reference sequence). With V trimmed by 2 bases and J by 4 bases, 8 bases remained unmatched. In DNA form, the CDR3 reads TGCAGTGCTAGAAACCCGGGCAGGGGGTACGAGCAGTACTTC. This translates into CSARNPGRGYEQYF.

The chain employs TRBV5-1 and TRBJ2-1; TRBD2 is a possible D gene (6 bases). Trimming cost V 4 bases and J 4 bases, with 15 bases left between them. The CDR3 consists of 15 residues. Germline loops: CDR1 SGHRS, CDR2 YFSETQ. CDR3 sequence reads: CASSPGDGSYNEQFF. The DNA for the CDR3 is TGCGCCAGCAGCCCGGGGGACGGATCGTACAATGAGCAGTTCTTC.

This clonotype turned up a few times. The chain employs TRBV25-1 and TRBJ2-1; D is tentatively TRBD1 or TRBD2 (5 bases each). CDR3 length: 15 amino acids. Germline CDR1 and CDR2: MGHDK and SYGVNS. Trimming took 2 bases from V and 8 from J, leaving 16 bases between them. The CDR3 loop reads CASSEPGNWDHEQFF. For the CDR3, the DNA is TGTGCCAGCAGTGAACCAGGGAACTGGGACCATGAGCAGTTCTTC.

The chain employs TRBV4-3 and TRBJ1-6; 7 bases fit TRBD1. Germline CDR1 and CDR2: LGHNA and YSLEER. This CDR3 has 16 residues. J gave up 8 bases and V 0 bases, and 7 bases lay outside the gene matches. This CDR3 is CASSQDPTGWHSPLHF. As DNA, the CDR3 is TGCGCCAGCAGCCAAGACCCGACAGGGTGGCATTCACCCCTCCACTTT.

The CDR3 DNA is TGCGCCAGCAGCTCCGCGGGGGAGCTAGCGGTAAATGAGCAGTTCTTC. Translation gives CASSSAGELAVNEQFF. The rearrangement joins TRBV5-1 to TRBJ2-1, with 7 nucleotides matching TRBD2. Germline CDR1 reads SGHRS; CDR2 reads YFSETQ. V lost 3 bases to trimming and J lost 7 bases; unmatched junction nucleotides: 13. The CDR3 sequence is 16 residues long.

The chain couples TRBV10-3 to TRBJ2-2, with TRBD2 matching 14 bases. Germline V gene lookup returns CDR1 ENHRY and CDR2 SYGVKD. V gave up 2 bases and J gave up 2 bases; unmatched junction bases: 7. This CDR3 is 19 amino acids long. Here the CDR3 reads CAISEPWGLAGVNTGELFF. CDR3 in DNA: TGTGCCATCAGTGAGCCATGGGGACTAGCGGGGGTTAACACCGGGGAGCTGTTTTTT.

The chain recombines TRBV19 with TRBJ2-7; 7 bases map to TRBD2. V was pared by 4 bases and J by 2 bases, with 8 bases of the junction left unmatched. CDR3 length equals 15 residues. The germline V gene encodes CDR1 LNHDA and CDR2 SQIVND (reference sequence). CDR3 bases: TGTGCCAGTAGTAGAGGGAGCGGGGCGGCCTACGAGCAGTACTTC. Its translation is CASSRGSGAAYEQYF. Full variable domain (missing parts from reference TRBV19 and TRBJ2-7): DGGITQSPKYLFRKEGQNVTLSCEQNLNHDAMYWYRQDPGQGLRLIYYSQIVNDFQKGDIAEGYSVSREKKESFPLTVTSAQKNPTAFYLCASSRGSGAAYEQYFGPGTRLTVT.

This clonotype has a count of ten or more. This sequence joins TRBV12-3 or TRBV12-4 and TRBJ1-2; D ambiguous. The CDR3 runs to 11 residues. Trimming took 0 bases from V and 8 from J, leaving 4 bases between them. CDR3 bases: TGTGCCAGCAGTTTAGCGCCGGGCTACACCTTC. Amino acids: CASSLAPGYTF.

This clonotype was seen repeatedly, ten times or more. The chain uses TRBV12-3 or TRBV12-4 and TRBJ2-1; D is undetermined. This CDR3 has 16 amino acids. Trimming pared 6 bases from V and 8 bases from J, leaving 23 bases between. The chain's CDR3 is CASRLRRNGIGDEQFF. DNA for the CDR3: TGTGCCAGCAGACTAAGACGGAATGGGATAGGCGATGAGCAGTTCTTC.

There are a few counts of this clonotype. The CDR3 region is CSARFYTQETQYF. CDR3 DNA sequence: TGCAGTGCTAGATTCTACACTCAAGAGACCCAGTACTTC. The chain is built from TRBV20-1 and TRBJ2-5, with D unresolved. The CDR3 is 13 residues long. Trimming removed 2 bases from V and 2 bases from J, with 9 bases in between. Germline CDR1 is DFQATT and CDR2 is SNEGSKA (reference sequence).

This clonotype has more than one count but fewer than ten. The chain combines TRBV5-6 with TRBJ2-7, with a possible D match to TRBD1 (6 bases). The V and J ends lost 6 bases and 2 bases respectively, with 12 bases between them. The CDR3 totals 13 residues. Germline CDR1 reads SGHDT; CDR2 reads YYEEEE. This chain's CDR3 is CASTRDTPYEQYF. CDR3 bases: TGTGCCAGCACCCGGGACACACCCTACGAGCAGTACTTC.

The chain couples TRBV6-2 or TRBV6-3 to TRBJ1-5; D remains ambiguous. Germline V gene data show CDR1 as MNHEY and CDR2 as SVGEGT. The CDR3 runs 13 residues. Trimming removed 6 bases at V and 2 bases at J, with 8 bases between. The CDR3 DNA is TGTGCCAGCAGGAGTATTCGCAATCAGCCCCAGCATTTT. Protein product: CASRSIRNQPQHF.

This clonotype was seen repeatedly, ten times or more. V and J are TRBV7-2 and TRBJ1-1; 8 bases agree with TRBD1. The germline V gene encodes CDR1 SGHTA and CDR2 FQGNSA. This CDR3 contains 15 residues. V shed 4 bases, J shed 4 bases, and the junction held 8 bases outside the gene matches. In nucleotides, the CDR3 is TGTGCCAGCAGCTCTAACTACAGGGGGGGCACTGAAGCTTTCTTT. This sequence encodes CASSSNYRGGTEAFF.

The V and J genes are TRBV5-6 and TRBJ1-4; perhaps TRBD1 as D (5 bases). V lost 1 base and J 0 bases, leaving 13 bases between the germline ends. The CDR3 has 17 residues. Germline CDR1 is SGHDT and CDR2 is YYEEEE. The CDR3 DNA reads as TGTGCCAGCAGCTTGTTCGGACAAAAGGCAACTAATGAAAAACTGTTTTTT. Protein product: CASSLFGQKATNEKLFF.

There are a few counts of this clonotype. The chain recombines TRBV12-3 or TRBV12-4 with TRBJ2-5; 11 positions match TRBD1. Trimming removed 6 bases from V and 5 bases from J; junction bases left unmatched: 5. The CDR3 is 14 amino acids. The CDR3 nucleotides are TGTGCCAGCAGGCAGGACAGGGGGCTGGAGACCCAGTACTTC. Its translation is CASRQDRGLETQYF.

The chain combines TRBV20-1 with TRBJ2-5; D assignment may be TRBD1 or TRBD2 (5 bases each). Germline CDR1 DFQATT, CDR2 SNEGSKA (reference sequence). The CDR3 runs to 15 residues. Trimming took off 3 bases at V and 1 base at J, with 15 bases between the two ends. The CDR3 nucleotides are TGCAGTGCTAGTGCCCCCGGGACGGCCCAAGAGACCCAGTACTTC. Protein: CSASAPGTAQETQYF.

The chain combines TRBV12-3 or TRBV12-4 with TRBJ2-2, with no clear D. This CDR3 has 14 amino acids. V lost 8 bases to trimming and J lost 1 base, with 11 bases between them. The CDR3 DNA follows: TGTGCCAGCGGTACAGAGCTGAACACCGGGGAGCTGTTTTTT. Translating gives CASGTELNTGELFF.

The V and J genes are TRBV2 and TRBJ2-1, with 10 bases aligning to TRBD2. The CDR3 totals 16 residues. In germline, CDR1 is SNHLY, CDR2 FYNNEI. V dropped 6 bases and J dropped 9; count of bases not matched to a gene: 14. CDR3 nucleotides: TGTGCCAGCAGGCCCGGGACTAGCGCCGGGGGTGGTGAGCAGTTCTTC. This gives the protein CASRPGTSAGGGEQFF.

The CDR3 loop is CASSLVFGTELGYTF. Written as DNA, the CDR3 is TGTGCCAGCAGCTTAGTATTCGGTACCGAGTTAGGCTACACCTTC. The chain is built from TRBV7-2 and TRBJ1-2; D is undetermined. The CDR3 contains 15 residues. Per the germline V gene, CDR1 is SGHTA and CDR2 is FQGNSA. Trimming shortened V by 1 base and J by 8 bases, and 17 bases separated the two germline ends.

The CDR3 is CASSRISGYTGELFF. CDR3 DNA sequence: TGTGCCAGCAGCCGGATTAGCGGGTACACCGGGGAGCTGTTTTTT. The rearrangement links TRBV9 to TRBJ2-2; 7 bases are a match to TRBD2. CDR3 length: 15 amino acids. Trimming removed 4 bases from V and 3 bases from J; junction bases left unmatched: 6. Germline V lookup: CDR1 SGDLS, CDR2 YYNGEE.

The chain combines TRBV7-6 with TRBJ2-1; 7 bases agree with TRBD1. The CDR3 loop spans 15 amino acids. The V gene end was trimmed by 5 bases and the J gene end by 7 bases; junction bases not matched to a gene: 11. CDR1 is SGHVS and CDR2 is FNYEAQ in the germline V gene. This CDR3 reads CASSRETTGNNEQFF. The CDR3 coding sequence is TGTGCCAGCAGCCGAGAGACGACAGGGAATAATGAGCAGTTCTTC.

This rearrangement joins TRBV20-1 to TRBJ2-3; TRBD1 is a possible D gene (5 bases). V gave up 0 bases and J gave up 5 bases, with 12 bases separating them. This CDR3 is 14 amino acids long. CDR1 is DFQATT and CDR2 is SNEGSKA in the germline V gene (reference sequence). The chain's CDR3 is CSARDRVLRDTQYF. The CDR3 region has the DNA TGCAGTGCTAGAGACAGGGTCCTCCGAGATACGCAGTATTTT.

The CDR3 DNA reads TGTGCCAGCGCTCGGGGACCCTACAATGAGCAGTTCTTC. Translating it yields CASARGPYNEQFF. This rearrangement joins TRBV27 to TRBJ2-1; D is tentatively TRBD1 or TRBD2 (5 bases each). This CDR3 has 13 amino acids. V lost 8 bases, J lost 2 bases, and 10 bases lay in between. Looked up from germline, CDR1 is MNHEY and CDR2 is SMNVEV (reference sequence).